Listed below are T cell receptor beta chains from one sample, sequenced in a study of OX40 agonist ivuxolimab in advanced cancers. This table comes from immunoSEQ multiplex PCR, and its TCRdb copy is limited to in-frame clones, with some not included. The sample shows some 82,000 clones, about 94% of them seen only once. Material: CD4+ or CD8+ T cells sorted from blood, obtained in a trial of the OX40 agonist ivuxolimab. The receptors originated from an adult with an advanced solid tumor such as melanoma, head and neck, liver or kidney cancer. CDR3s include the opening cysteine and the closing phenylalanine or tryptophan. A D gene is named only where the DNA matches it firmly. Clone sizes are given selectively: once, few, many, or a class where the clone is expanded.

d_gene	v_gene	abundance	j_gene	CDR3nt	CDR3aa
TRBD2	TRBV7-9	NA	TRBJ2-1	TGTGCCAGCAGCACCCTAGCGGGAGGACCATATGAGCAGTTCTTC	CASSTLAGGPYEQFF
TRBD1	TRBV7-6	NA	TRBJ2-7	TGTGCCAGCAGCTTAGCTGCATTTGGGACAGGGACATCAGACGAGCAGTACTTC	CASSLAAFGTGTSDEQYF
NA	TRBV27	NA	TRBJ2-7	TGTGCCAGCAGCGCCCCGGGCGCGGGGGAGCAGTACTTC	CASSAPGAGEQYF
TRBD2	TRBV29-1	NA	TRBJ2-7	TGCAGCGCGGATAGCGGGAGGACTAGTGAGCAGTACTTC	CSADSGRTSEQYF
NA	TRBV4-1	NA	TRBJ2-3	TGCGCCAGCAGCCTCCCCAGGATCCGGGTTGGCACAGATACGCAGTATTTT	CASSLPRIRVGTDTQYF
NA	TRBV9	NA	TRBJ2-7	TGTGCCAGCAGCGTAGCGGGGGCATCCTACGAGCAGTACTTC	CASSVAGASYEQYF
TRBD1	TRBV6-4	NA	TRBJ1-5	TGTGCCAGCAGTGACTCGAGCAAGGGGGCTAGAGGCAATCAGCCCCAGCATTTT	CASSDSSKGARGNQPQHF
NA	TRBV9	once	TRBJ2-7	TGTGCCAGCAGCGGCCGGGACACAACCTACGAGCAGTACTTC	CASSGRDTTYEQYF
NA	TRBV5-8	NA	TRBJ1-1	TGTGCCAGCATAACAGGAAACACTGAAGCTTTCTTT	CASITGNTEAFF
TRBD2	TRBV4-3	NA	TRBJ2-7	TGCGCCAGCAGCCAAGAGATTGTCCTAGCGGCCTCCTACGAGCAGTACTTC	CASSQEIVLAASYEQYF
NA	TRBV11-3	NA	TRBJ1-2	TGTGCCAGCAGCTCCTCGGCGGTTCAGAGCTACACCTTC	CASSSSAVQSYTF
NA	TRBV27	NA	TRBJ2-4	TGTGCCAGCAGGCCAGGCTTAGGGCTAGCCAAAAACATTCAGTACTTC	CASRPGLGLAKNIQYF
NA	TRBV21-1	NA	TRBJ1-5	TGTGCCAGCATCGAAAACAGGGAAGAGGCTAGCAATCAGCCCCAGCATTTT	CASIENREEASNQPQHF
NA	TRBV13	NA	TRBJ2-1	TGTGCCAGCAGCTTATCAGGGGACAATGAGCAGTTCTTC	CASSLSGDNEQFF
NA	TRBV30	NA	TRBJ1-2	TGTGCCTGGAGTGTAGGCGTTTCCTATGGCTACACCTTC	CAWSVGVSYGYTF
NA	TRBV9	NA	TRBJ2-1	TGTGCCAGCAGCCCGCTAGGGGGCTACAATGAGCAGTTCTTC	CASSPLGGYNEQFF
NA	TRBV11-2	NA	TRBJ2-7	TGTGCCAGCAGCTTAGGAGTGCAGTACTTC	CASSLGVQYF
NA	TRBV4-3	NA	TRBJ2-7	TGCGCCAGCAGCCAAGCCTACAGGGGGGGGTACGAGCAGTACTTC	CASSQAYRGGYEQYF
TRBD2	TRBV7-2	NA	TRBJ2-1	TGTGCCAGTCTTTGGACTAGCGGAAATGAGCAGTTCTTC	CASLWTSGNEQFF
NA	TRBV27	few	TRBJ2-7	TGTGCCAGCAGTTCAGGGGGGGGAGCCTCCTACGAGCAGTACTTC	CASSSGGGASYEQYF
TRBD2	TRBV4-3	NA	TRBJ2-1	TGCGCCAGCAGCCAAGATCCGGCGGGTGCACTAGCGGGAGTCGTGCAGTTCTTC	CASSQDPAGALAGVVQFF
NA	TRBV28	once	TRBJ2-7	TGTGCCAGCAGCCCAGGGGCTAACTCCTACGAGCAGTACTTC	CASSPGANSYEQYF
TRBD1	TRBV13	NA	TRBJ2-7	TGTGCCAGCAGCTTAAGCGGGACAGGGTTCTACGAGCAGTACTTC	CASSLSGTGFYEQYF
NA	TRBV6-8	NA	TRBJ2-7	TGTGCCAGCAGTTACGGGGGAACCCCCTACGAGCAGTACTTC	CASSYGGTPYEQYF
NA	TRBV14	few	TRBJ1-1	TGTGCCAGCAGCCTTAAAAAGACGTCCCTGTGGGGCACTGAAGCTTTCTTT	CASSLKKTSLWGTEAFF
TRBD1	TRBV28	NA	TRBJ1-1	TGTGCCAGCAGTTCCATTGGGACAGGGGTAGCTTTCTTT	CASSSIGTGVAFF
NA	TRBV13	NA	TRBJ1-4	TGTGCCAGCAGTCTTTGGGGGAATGAAAAACTGTTTTTT	CASSLWGNEKLFF
TRBD1	TRBV14	NA	TRBJ1-2	TGTGCCAGCAGCCAATTACAGGGGCGAGGTGGCTACACCTTC	CASSQLQGRGGYTF
NA	TRBV4-3	NA	TRBJ1-2	TGCGCCAGCAGCCCCCCGGCAGGGGTCGGCTACACCTTC	CASSPPAGVGYTF
NA	TRBV4-3	once	TRBJ2-1	TGCGCCAGCAGCCGGAGAGGACAGAATGAGCAGTTCTTC	CASSRRGQNEQFF
NA	TRBV5-1	NA	TRBJ2-1	TGCGCCAGCAGCTTGGACGATCCAGGGGGGAATGAGCAGTTCTTC	CASSLDDPGGNEQFF
TRBD1	TRBV5-6	NA	TRBJ1-5	TGTGCCAGCAGCTTGCAGGGGGCGGTCAATCAGCCCCAGCATTTT	CASSLQGAVNQPQHF
TRBD2	TRBV5-6	NA	TRBJ2-7	TGTGCCAGCAGCCCCGGGACTAGCAACGAGCAGTACTTC	CASSPGTSNEQYF
NA	TRBV6-1	NA	TRBJ2-1	TGTGCCAGCAGTGATTTTAATGAGCAGTTCTTC	CASSDFNEQFF
NA	TRBV11-3	NA	TRBJ2-7	TGTGCCAGCATCCCGGACGGCGAGCAGTACTTC	CASIPDGEQYF
TRBD1	TRBV25-1	NA	TRBJ2-5	TGTGCCAGCAGTGACGGTGTTACAGGGGGCGTTGTACAGACCCAGTACTTC	CASSDGVTGGVVQTQYF
NA	TRBV11-3	NA	TRBJ2-5	TGTGCCAGCAGCTTAGGGGCAGCCAACCAGTACTTC	CASSLGAANQYF
NA	TRBV9	once	TRBJ2-5	TGTGCCAGCAGCGCACGAGGGACCCAGTACTTC	CASSARGTQYF
NA	TRBV21-1	NA	TRBJ1-1	TGTGCCAGCAGCAAATTAGGGGAAAACACTGAAGCTTTCTTT	CASSKLGENTEAFF
NA	TRBV6-5	once	TRBJ2-1	TGTGCCAGCAGTACCCGCCGGGGTTACAATGAGCAGTTCTTC	CASSTRRGYNEQFF
TRBD1	TRBV5-4	NA	TRBJ2-7	TGTGCCAGCAGCTTGGGAGGGGGCGCCTCCTACGAGCAGTACTTC	CASSLGGGASYEQYF
TRBD1	TRBV6-6	once	TRBJ1-3	TGTGCCAGCAGTCCTTACAGGGGGACCATATATTTT	CASSPYRGTIYF
NA	TRBV6-4	NA	TRBJ2-3	TGTGCCAGCAGTGGGGCAGGGGGCACAGATACGCAGTATTTT	CASSGAGGTDTQYF
NA	TRBV13	NA	TRBJ2-2	TGTGCCAGCAGCCCGACATTGAACACCGGGGAGCTGTTTTTT	CASSPTLNTGELFF
NA	TRBV7-3	NA	TRBJ2-2	TGTGCCAGCAGCTTGGGAAACACCGGGGAGCTGTTTTTT	CASSLGNTGELFF
NA	TRBV29-1	NA	TRBJ2-7	TGCAGCGTTGGCAGAACATTCTACGAGCAGTACTTC	CSVGRTFYEQYF
NA	TRBV5-1	NA	TRBJ2-7	TGCGCCAGCAGCGCCTCCTACGAGCAGTACTTC	CASSASYEQYF
NA	TRBV25-1	NA	TRBJ1-1	TGTGCCAGCAGTGCGCCGGGGGGCACGAACACTGAAGCTTTCTTT	CASSAPGGTNTEAFF
NA	TRBV6-1	NA	TRBJ1-4	TGTGCCAGCAGTGAGGTGGGAGGGAAACTGTTTTTT	CASSEVGGKLFF
TRBD1	TRBV30	NA	TRBJ2-3	TGTGCCTGGGCGACAGGGTCCGTGACAGATACGCAGTATTTT	CAWATGSVTDTQYF
NA	TRBV28	NA	TRBJ2-1	TGTGCCAGCACCCCTGGGTACAATGAGCAGTTCTTC	CASTPGYNEQFF
NA	TRBV11-2	NA	TRBJ1-4	TGTGCCAGCAGCTTACCTTTCCCCGGCGGCACTAATGAAAAACTGTTTTTT	CASSLPFPGGTNEKLFF
TRBD2	TRBV4-1	NA	TRBJ2-1	TGCGCCAGCAGCCAAGACTGGCTAGCGGGAGACGGAACCTACGATGAGCAGTTCTTC	CASSQDWLAGDGTYDEQFF
TRBD1	TRBV4-1	NA	TRBJ2-7	TGCGCCAGCAGTCCGGGACAGGGGGCCCACGAGCAGTACTTC	CASSPGQGAHEQYF
NA	TRBV14	NA	TRBJ1-6	TGTGCCGGGGGAAGGGGACGGGACAATAATTCACCCCTCCACTTT	CAGGRGRDNNSPLHF